These 3 T cell receptor beta chains were all obtained from the same sample, sequenced in a study of T cell responses to AZD1222 COVID-19 vaccine. Sequencing was performed with immunoSEQ multiplex PCR; in TCRdb, only in-frame clones are kept and a portion is missing. The repertoire holds about 140,000 clones, with 70% to 90% as singletons. Material: peripheral blood, obtained on day 0 of AZD1222 vaccination. These receptors were obtained from an adult in good health.

This clone was counted a single time. The V gene is TRBV9, the J gene TRBJ1-4; 8 bases are shared with TRBD1. Germline trimming cut 4 bases from V and 6 bases from J; bases unmatched to any gene: 14. The germline V gene encodes CDR1 SGDLS and CDR2 YYNGEE. The CDR3 extends over 17 amino acids. CDR3 protein: CASSPRPKDRADEKLFF. In DNA form, the CDR3 reads TGTGCCAGCAGCCCCCGTCCAAAGGACAGGGCCGATGAAAAACTGTTTTTT.

The chain employs TRBV7-9 and TRBJ1-4, with D unresolved. The germline gives CDR1 SEHNR, CDR2 FQNEAQ (reference sequence). The CDR3 consists of 15 residues. Trimming shortened V by 1 base and J by 4 bases, and 10 bases separated the two germline ends. CDR3 amino acids: CASSLGSRINEKLFF. The CDR3 DNA reads TGTGCCAGCAGCTTAGGGAGTCGGATTAATGAAAAACTGTTTTTT.

This chain links TRBV4-2 with TRBJ1-1; D may be TRBD1 (6 bases). The CDR3 contains 18 residues. Per germline, CDR1 LGHNA and CDR2 YNFKEQ. V was trimmed by 0 bases and J by 4 bases, leaving 21 bases between them. The chain's CDR3 is CASSQDGQWGQLGTEAFF. CDR3 bases: TGTGCCAGCAGCCAAGATGGACAATGGGGGCAGCTAGGCACTGAAGCTTTCTTT.